This T cell receptor beta chain was sequenced during a study of CXCR3-negative and CXCR3-positive naive CD8 T cells. Libraries were UMI-labeled 5' RACE TRB cDNA. One entry per CDR3 protein, without DNA, is what TCRdb gives after re-calling the 5' RACE reads. The sample includes tens of thousands of distinct CDR3 sequences. The CDR3 runs 15 residues. Germline V gene lookup returns CDR1 MNHNY and CDR2 SVGAGI (reference sequence). This receptor was taken from a human donor in good health. Some clones in this sample may be carry-over from other donors' samples. The sample consisted of naive CXCR3- CD8+ T cells from blood. The subset denotes: CD45RO-CCR7+CD27+CD95- naive CD8+ T cells lacking CXCR3 (TNR3-). J is TRBJ2-7 and V is TRBV6-6; the D call from TCRdb, TRBD1, cannot be confirmed without DNA. CDR3 sequence: CASSYSRDSNYEQYF.